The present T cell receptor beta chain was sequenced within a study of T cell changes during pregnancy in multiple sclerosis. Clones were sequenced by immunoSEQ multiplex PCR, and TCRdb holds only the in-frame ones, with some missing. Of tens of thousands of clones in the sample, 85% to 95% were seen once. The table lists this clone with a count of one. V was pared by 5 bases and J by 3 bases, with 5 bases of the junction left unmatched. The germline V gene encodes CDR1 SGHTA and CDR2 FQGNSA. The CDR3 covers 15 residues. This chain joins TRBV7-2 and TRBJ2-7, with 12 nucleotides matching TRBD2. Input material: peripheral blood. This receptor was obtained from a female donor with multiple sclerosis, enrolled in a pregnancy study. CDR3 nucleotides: TGTGCCAGCAGCCTACAGGGACTAGCGGGCTACGAGCAGTACTTC. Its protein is CASSLQGLAGYEQYF.